The 30 T cell receptor beta chains presented below share a single source sample, sequenced in a study of T cell repertoires in cytomegalovirus infection (dated by TCRdb to about 2019). These TCRs' antigens remain unknown. The treatment or condition label, read with the paper, signifies: in vitro stimulation with specific CMV peptide epitopes to enrich CMV-specific T cells. Sequencing instrument: Illumina HiSeq 1500. The public reads were reprocessed in TCRdb via fastp at Q25 and MiXCR, keeping in-frame beta chains. Rows are combined by CDR3 protein, so each entry shows the most common genes and DNA. The sample table contains 300,000 or so distinct CDR3 sequences; only one count was recorded for more than 20% of them. About an eighth of the sample is taken by the ten largest. The sample here was cultured PBMCs, taken from culture after CMV antigen stimulation. The receptors originated from a human donor in good health (CMV status not recorded). Some clones in this sample may be carry-over from other donors' samples.

This clonotype showed up just once. V and J are TRBV20-1 and TRBJ1-5, with TRBD1 identical over 8 bases. The germline CDR1 and CDR2 sequences are DFQATT and SNEGSKA (reference sequence). With V trimmed by 6 bases and J by 6 bases, 10 bases remained unmatched. CDR3 length: 14 amino acids. Here the CDR3 DNA reads TGCAGTGCACCTCAGGGGGCCGCTGGTCAGCCCCAGCATTTT. Translation gives CSAPQGAAGQPQHF.

This clonotype was picked up many times. This chain links TRBV12-3 or TRBV12-4 with TRBJ1-5; TRBD1 agrees at 8 bases. The CDR3 has 15 residues. Trimming cost V 6 bases and J 1 base; bases outside gene matches: 5. The CDR3, as DNA: TGTGCCAGCAGGCAGGGGGCACAGAGCAATCAGCCCCAGCATTTT. It specifies CASRQGAQSNQPQHF.

This rearrangement joins TRBV5-8 to TRBJ2-7; D not certain. Germline CDR1 reads SGHTS; CDR2 reads YDEGEE. This CDR3 comprises 13 residues. The V gene lost 0 bases and the J gene lost 3 bases, with 7 bases spanning the gap. This CDR3 is CASSLGPHYEQYV. As DNA, the CDR3 is TGTGCCAGCAGCTTGGGTCCGCACTACGAGCAGTACGTC.

This clonotype showed up many times. The V and J genes are TRBV7-2 and TRBJ2-6; 8 bases match TRBD1. The CDR3 runs to 21 residues. Losses at the gene ends were 3 bases for V and 0 bases for J; bases not matched to a gene: 16. The germline V gene encodes CDR1 SGHTA and CDR2 FQGNSA. This chain's CDR3 is CASSFRRTGTGPNSGANVLTF. The CDR3 nucleotides read TGTGCCAGCAGCTTTCGAAGGACCGGGACAGGCCCTAACTCTGGGGCCAACGTCCTGACTTTC.

This clonotype was seen repeatedly, ten times or more. This chain links TRBV6-1 with TRBJ2-7; D call uncertain. Germline-derived CDR1 and CDR2 are MNHNS and SASEGT. The CDR3 is 14 amino acids. V shed 4 bases and J shed 5 bases, with 15 bases lying between them. The CDR3 loop reads CASSGGSLPHEQYV. In DNA form, the CDR3 reads TGTGCCAGCAGTGGTGGCTCTCTCCCTCACGAGCAGTACGTC.

V and J are TRBV7-2 and TRBJ2-1, with 11 bases that match TRBD2. V lost 1 base to trimming and J lost 7 bases; unmatched junction nucleotides: 6. The CDR3 contains 16 residues. Germline-derived CDR1 and CDR2 are SGHTA and FQGNSA. In DNA form, the CDR3 reads TGTGCCAGCAGCTTAGGGCTAGCGGGAGGTCTAAATGAGCAGTTCTTC. This codes for CASSLGLAGGLNEQFF.

This chain joins TRBV7-2 and TRBJ2-1; TRBD2 aligns across 8 bases. The germline V gene has CDR1 SGHTA and CDR2 FQGNSA. The CDR3 is made up of 15 amino acids. Trimming took 5 bases from V and 4 from J; bases not matched to a gene: 7. CDR3 DNA: TGTGCCAGCAGCCCTGGACTAGCAGTTTACAATGAGCAGTTCTTC. Translated, it gives CASSPGLAVYNEQFF.

This chain's CDR3 is CASSPGQTQETQYF. For the CDR3, the DNA is TGTGCCAGCTCACCAGGACAGACTCAAGAGACCCAGTACTTC. The chain carries TRBV18 and TRBJ2-5; the D gene is possibly TRBD1 (6 bases). The germline V gene has CDR1 KGHSH and CDR2 LQKENI. The CDR3 runs 14 residues. The V end was cut by 2 bases, the J end by 2 bases, with 9 bases between.

This clonotype showed up many times. The V and J genes are TRBV7-2 and TRBJ2-5; D is ambiguous. V was cut by 4 bases and J by 1 base, with 7 bases left in between. This CDR3 has 13 amino acids. CDR1 and CDR2 from the germline V gene are SGHTA and FQGNSA. The CDR3 region has the DNA TGTGCCAGCAGCTCCCGTGCCCAAGAGACCCAGTACTTC. This codes for CASSSRAQETQYF.

There are a few counts of this clonotype. The chain uses TRBV29-1 and TRBJ2-1; 11 positions match TRBD2. J lost 4 bases, V lost 5 bases, and 4 bases had no gene match. The germline V gene encodes CDR1 SQVTM and CDR2 ANQGSEA. The CDR3 is made up of 14 amino acids. In DNA form, the CDR3 reads TGCAGCGTTTACAGACTAGCGGGGTACAATGAGCAGTTCTTC. Translating gives CSVYRLAGYNEQFF.

The chain carries TRBV2 and TRBJ2-3; D ambiguous. V dropped 1 base and J dropped 6 bases, with 2 bases sitting between them. This CDR3 is built from 11 residues. Germline V gene data show CDR1 as SNHLY and CDR2 as FYNNEI. CDR3 protein: CASSEDDTQYF. CDR3 in DNA: TGTGCCAGCAGTGAAGATGATACGCAGTATTTT.

This chain connects TRBV28 to TRBJ1-2; weak D call: TRBD1 (5 bases). This CDR3 is 16 amino acids long. Between the trimmed V and J ends, which lost 5 bases and 4 bases, there was a span of 20 bases. Germline V gene data show CDR1 as MDHEN and CDR2 as SYDVKM. CDR3 nucleotides: TGTGCCAGCAGTCCTCGTGGGGCGGGCCCCTTCTATGGCTACACCTTC. Its protein is CASSPRGAGPFYGYTF.

This clonotype has ten or more counts. CDR3 sequence reads: CASSPQGGYANYGYTF. The CDR3 DNA follows: TGTGCCAGTAGTCCTCAGGGGGGATACGCTAACTATGGCTACACCTTC. The chain employs TRBV19 and TRBJ1-2; 7 bases map to TRBD1. CDR3 length equals 16 residues. The V segment lost 5 bases and the J segment 0 bases; nucleotides outside the gene matches: 9. CDR1 is LNHDA, CDR2 SQIVND, per germline (reference sequence).

This clonotype appeared many times. This chain uses TRBV11-3 with TRBJ2-1, with 8 bases aligning to TRBD2. The CDR3 has 16 residues. Germline lookup yields CDR1 SGHNT and CDR2 YENEEA. V was clipped by 3 bases and J by 7 bases; unmatched bases: 11. CDR3 residues: CASSFSVAGWGNEQFF. Written as DNA, the CDR3 is TGTGCCAGCAGCTTCTCGGTAGCGGGATGGGGGAATGAGCAGTTCTTC.

This clonotype has just a few counts. The J gene is TRBJ2-3, the V gene TRBV5-5; D is unclear. This CDR3 has 15 amino acids. Looked up from germline, CDR1 is SGHKS and CDR2 is YYEKEE (reference sequence). Between the trimmed V and J ends, which lost 1 base and 0 bases, there was a span of 9 bases. The DNA for the CDR3 is TGTGCCAGCAGCTTGACACGATCTAGCACAGATACGCAGTATTTT. Its protein product is CASSLTRSSTDTQYF.

This clonotype came up many times. This chain uses TRBV7-2 with TRBJ2-1, with 8 bases that match TRBD1. The germline V gene has CDR1 SGHTA and CDR2 FQGNSA. With V trimmed by 7 bases and J by 4 bases, 9 bases remained unmatched. This CDR3 is built from 15 residues. The CDR3: CASKIDRGAYNEQFF. In nucleotides, the CDR3 is TGTGCCAGCAAGATAGACAGGGGAGCTTACAATGAGCAGTTCTTC.

Many counts were recorded for this clonotype. The genes are TRBV7-2 and TRBJ1-5, with TRBD1 identical over 9 bases. Germline values: CDR1 SGHTA, CDR2 FQGNSA. The CDR3 is 14 residues long. Losses at the gene ends were 5 bases for V and 5 bases for J; bases not matched to a gene: 4. This CDR3 is CASSQGQGYQPQHF. In nucleotides, the CDR3 is TGTGCCAGCAGCCAAGGACAGGGGTATCAGCCCCAGCATTTT.

V usage is TRBV19 and J usage is TRBJ2-6; no definite D call. There are 16 residues in the CDR3. Germline CDR1 and CDR2: LNHDA and SQIVND (reference sequence). Trimming left V 5 bases short and J 0 bases short, with 11 bases between. In DNA, the CDR3 is TGTGCCAGTAGTCCCCGTGTGGGCTCTGGGGCCAACGTCCTGACTTTC. Encoded protein: CASSPRVGSGANVLTF.

The CDR3 loop is CASSEYREETQYF. The DNA of the CDR3 is TGCGCCAGCAGTGAGTACAGGGAAGAGACCCAGTACTTC. The chain combines TRBV10-2 with TRBJ2-5, with D perhaps TRBD1 (6 bases). This CDR3 is built from 13 residues. Between the trimmed V and J ends, which lost 1 base and 3 bases, there was a span of 6 bases. Per the germline V gene, CDR1 is WSHSY and CDR2 is SAAADI.

The V and J genes are TRBV12-3 or TRBV12-4 and TRBJ1-5; TRBD1 aligns across 7 bases. The CDR3 is 15 amino acids. Trimming removed 8 bases from V and 6 bases from J; junction bases left unmatched: 13. The CDR3 loop is CASSGRGGRGQPQHF. The CDR3 DNA reads as TGTGCCAGCTCAGGAAGAGGGGGCAGGGGTCAGCCCCAGCATTTT.

This clonotype was observed a handful of times. This chain joins TRBV6-5 and TRBJ2-3, with TRBD1 matching over 7 bases. Trimming at V came to 4 bases and at J to 0 bases, leaving 10 bases not matched to a gene. This CDR3 region has 17 residues. Germline CDR1 is MNHEY and CDR2 is SVGAGI. The CDR3 sequence: CASSLRGGHSSTDTQYF. For the CDR3, the DNA is TGTGCCAGCAGTTTGCGAGGGGGCCACTCTAGCACAGATACGCAGTATTTT.

This clonotype was found a few times. This chain connects TRBV25-1 to TRBJ1-1; D perhaps matches TRBD1 (6 bases). Between the trimmed V and J ends, which lost 2 bases and 1 base, there was a span of 14 bases. The length of the CDR3 is 16 residues. CDR1 is MGHDK, CDR2 SYGVNS, per germline. CDR3 loop: CASSEPGGAKNTEAFF. In nucleotides, the CDR3 is TGTGCCAGCAGTGAACCGGGGGGGGCGAAGAACACTGAAGCTTTCTTT.

This clonotype has a handful of counts. The CDR3 sequence is CASSSEMGMSNQPQHF. DNA of the CDR3: TGTGCCAGCAGCTCAGAAATGGGGATGAGCAATCAGCCCCAGCATTTT. The chain joins TRBV7-9 to TRBJ1-5; no firm D call. CDR3 size: 16 residues. Trimming took off 4 bases at V and 1 base at J, with 14 bases between the two ends. The germline gives CDR1 SEHNR, CDR2 FQNEAQ (reference sequence).

This chain links TRBV2 with TRBJ1-1, with D uncertain. Trimming removed 11 bases from V and 1 base from J, with 14 bases in between. The CDR3 contains 13 residues. The germline CDR1 and CDR2 sequences are SNHLY and FYNNEI. CDR3 residues: CACGREGNTEAFF. CDR3 nucleotides: TGTGCCTGCGGAAGGGAAGGGAACACTGAAGCTTTCTTT.

This clonotype was seen more than once but under ten times. The rearrangement uses TRBV7-2 and TRBJ2-7, with TRBD2 matching over 9 bases. J gave up 2 bases and V 5 bases, and 7 bases lay outside the gene matches. CDR1 and CDR2 (germline): SGHTA, FQGNSA. CDR3 length: 15 residues. In nucleotides, the CDR3 is TGTGCCAGCAGCACCTACCTAGCGGGAACCTACGAGCAGTACTTC. Protein sequence: CASSTYLAGTYEQYF.

In its sample, this clonotype was seen a few times. V gene TRBV4-1 combines with J gene TRBJ1-2, with 8 bases aligning to TRBD1. J was trimmed by 7 bases and V by 0 bases; bases with no gene match: 7. This CDR3 region has 15 residues. Germline V CDR1 and CDR2: MGHRA, YSYEKL. The CDR3 bases are TGCGCCAGCAGCCAAGACAGGACAGGGACGATTGGCTACACCTTC. As protein: CASSQDRTGTIGYTF.

This clonotype was counted a few times. V is TRBV24-1 and J is TRBJ2-1, with 12 nucleotides matching TRBD2. The CDR3 is 22 amino acids. Trimming at V came to 2 bases and at J to 0 bases, leaving 16 bases not matched to a gene. Germline V gene sequence: CDR1 KGHDR, CDR2 SFDVKD. This CDR3 is CATSDSRSRDMTSGSSYNEQFF. The CDR3 DNA sequence: TGTGCCACCAGTGATTCGAGATCCCGGGACATGACTAGCGGGAGCTCCTACAATGAGCAGTTCTTC.

The sample holds many counts of this clonotype. CDR3 sequence (DNA): TGTGCCAGCAGCTTAATGCAGGGGAACACTGAAGCTTTCTTT. Translating gives CASSLMQGNTEAFF. The chain recombines TRBV7-8 with TRBJ1-1, with D possibly being TRBD1 (5 bases). Trimming shortened V by 2 bases and J by 1 base, and 8 bases separated the two germline ends. Germline V gene lookup returns CDR1 SGHVS and CDR2 FQNEAQ. This CDR3 spans 14 amino acids.

The chain combines TRBV7-2 with TRBJ2-1, with D unresolved. Germline V gene sequence: CDR1 SGHTA, CDR2 FQGNSA. This CDR3 has 14 amino acids. V lost 0 bases to trimming and J lost 5 bases, with 8 bases between them. For the CDR3, the DNA is TGTGCCAGCAGCTTAGCCAACTTCAACAATGAGCAGTTCTTC. Residues: CASSLANFNNEQFF.

The chain couples TRBV4-3 to TRBJ1-5; tentative D call: TRBD1 (6 bases). Trimming left V 0 bases short and J 1 base short, with 7 bases between. This CDR3 contains 15 residues. Germline-derived CDR1 and CDR2 are LGHNA and YSLEER. CDR3 amino acids: CASSQDRGSNQPQHF. The CDR3 nucleotides are TGCGCCAGCAGCCAAGATAGGGGGAGCAATCAGCCCCAGCATTTT.